This is a list of T cell receptor beta chains from one sample in a study of blood T cell repertoires in COVID-19. Sequenced by immunoSEQ multiplex PCR; TCRdb stores in-frame clones only, minus some. The sample holds approximately 65,000 clones; more than 70% are singletons and the top ten take over 4%. Sample: peripheral blood. The receptors were sampled from a man over 45 with acute or convalescent COVID-19. Both conserved end residues are part of each CDR3. The D gene is left open where the match is weak. Clone size appears in some rows only: once, few, many, or a class for an expanded clone.

d_call	clone_size	v_call	j_call	cdr3_length	cdr3_aa	cdr3_nt
.	.	TRBV5-6	TRBJ2-7	15	CASSNDGTFTYEQYF	TGTGCCAGCAGCAACGACGGGACTTTTACCTACGAGCAGTACTTC
TRBD1	.	TRBV2	TRBJ1-2	13	CASRPDRVDGYTF	TGTGCCAGCAGACCTGACAGGGTCGATGGCTACACCTTC
.	.	TRBV5-8	TRBJ1-2	17	CASSLSSRQTLNYGYTF	TGTGCCAGCAGCTTATCGAGCAGACAGACGCTTAACTATGGCTACACCTTC
TRBD1	.	TRBV6-6	TRBJ1-6	16	CASARRGGRGDSPLHF	TGTGCCAGCGCCCGCAGAGGGGGCCGCGGGGATTCACCCCTCCACTTT
TRBD1	.	TRBV24-1	TRBJ2-5	18	CATSDALRGRGQGETQYF	TGTGCCACCAGTGACGCCCTTAGGGGCAGGGGGCAGGGAGAGACCCAGTACTTC
.	.	TRBV28	TRBJ1-1	14	CASSSGGARTEAFF	TGTGCCAGCAGTTCGGGGGGGGCGCGTACTGAAGCTTTCTTT
.	once	TRBV6-5	TRBJ1-6	15	CASSRLLAYNSPLHF	TGTGCCAGCAGTCGACTTCTTGCATATAATTCACCCCTCCACTTT
.	.	TRBV19	TRBJ2-3	13	CASTISVADTQYF	TGTGCCAGTACCATATCTGTAGCAGATACGCAGTATTTT
.	.	TRBV4-1	TRBJ1-6	12	CASSQEESPLHF	TGCGCCAGCAGCCAAGAAGAGTCACCCCTCCACTTT
TRBD1	.	TRBV6-6	TRBJ1-2	14	CASSYSGTGKGYTF	TGTGCCAGCAGTTACTCAGGGACAGGGAAAGGCTACACCTTC
TRBD2	once	TRBV5-1	TRBJ2-5	15	CASSPLGTSGETQYF	TGCGCCAGCAGCCCATTGGGGACTAGCGGAGAGACCCAGTACTTC